Sequencing of this T cell receptor (beta chain) was carried out in a study of blood T cell repertoires in COVID-19. The assay was immunoSEQ multiplex PCR, and TCRdb's table has in-frame clones only and misses some. Of about 390,000 clones listed, just under 90% are singletons. The CDR3 consists of 11 residues. Germline V gives CDR1 SGHTA, CDR2 FQGNSA. Germline trimming cut 6 bases from V and 8 bases from J; bases unmatched to any gene: 3. This clonotype originated in a woman aged 50 to 60 who had recovered from COVID-19. The rearrangement joins TRBV7-2 to TRBJ1-2, with 7 bases matching TRBD1. The sequenced sample was PBMCs or T cells enriched from blood (not recorded which). The CDR3 sequence is CASRTGRGYTF. The CDR3 DNA is TGTGCCAGCAGGACAGGGCGGGGCTACACCTTC.